Each of the 12 T cell receptor beta chains below was sequenced from the same sample in a study of cytomegalovirus exposure and HLA in healthy donors. PCR was performed using 60 Vbeta and 13 Jbeta primers. TCRdb's table, derived via immunoSEQ multiplex PCR, lists solely in-frame clones and lacks some. The sample has more than 100,000 clones; about 80% are singletons. Sequences were obtained from PBMCs. These receptors were taken from a man in his forties in good health and CMV-seronegative.

The V call is TRBV15, the J call TRBJ1-6; D is perhaps TRBD1 (6 bases). The CDR3 is made up of 18 amino acids. CDR1 LNHNV and CDR2 YYDKDF come from the germline V gene (reference sequence). V was shortened by 3 bases and J by 7 bases, with 22 bases between the two germline ends. CDR3 sequence (DNA): TGTGCCACCAGCAGCATACAGGGACGGACCTACGGAAATTCACCCCTCCACTTT. Translating gives CATSSIQGRTYGNSPLHF.

V usage is TRBV7-2 and J usage is TRBJ1-4; D possibly corresponds to TRBD1 (6 bases). The V and J ends lost 5 bases and 3 bases respectively, with 10 bases between them. The length of the CDR3 is 14 residues. The germline V gene has CDR1 SGHTA and CDR2 FQGNSA. The CDR3 here is CASSEGHPNEKLFF. DNA for the CDR3: TGTGCCAGCAGCGAGGGACACCCTAATGAAAAACTGTTTTTT.

This chain connects TRBV29-1 to TRBJ2-5, with D possibly TRBD1 on 5 matching bases. The V gene lost 5 bases and the J gene lost 2 bases, with 18 bases spanning the gap. The germline V gene encodes CDR1 SQVTM and CDR2 ANQGSEA. CDR3 size: 15 residues. DNA for the CDR3: TGCAGCGTTCTCCGTCCCGGCAGGGTGCAAGAGACCCAGTACTTC. Protein: CSVLRPGRVQETQYF.

The chain employs TRBV6-4 and TRBJ2-1; D is uncertain. V was trimmed by 8 bases and J by 15 bases, leaving 8 bases between them. This CDR3 has 8 amino acids. CDR1 and CDR2 (germline): MRHNA, SNTAGT. CDR3 in DNA: TGTGCCAGCGGCAAATTGTTCTTC. Translated, it gives CASGKLFF.

The rearrangement joins TRBV25-1 to TRBJ2-5; D uncertain. The CDR3 is made up of 13 amino acids. Germline lookup yields CDR1 MGHDK and CDR2 SYGVNS. V lost 4 bases, J lost 4 bases, and 10 bases lay in between. CDR3 sequence reads: CASSVDTRETQYF. CDR3 bases: TGTGCCAGCAGTGTTGACACGCGAGAGACCCAGTACTTC. Complete variable domain (other parts from reference TRBV25-1 and TRBJ2-5): EADIYQTPRYLVIGTGKKITLECSQTMGHDKMYWYQQDPGMELHLIHYSYGVNSTEKGDLSSESTVSRIRTEHFPLTLESARPSHTSQYLCASSVDTRETQYFGPGTRLLVL.

In this sample, this clone turned up a few times. The rearrangement joins TRBV5-1 to TRBJ2-3, with a possible D match to TRBD2 (6 bases). Trimming cost V 4 bases and J 2 bases, with 14 bases left between them. Looked up from germline, CDR1 is SGHRS and CDR2 is YFSETQ. The CDR3 spans 15 residues. CDR3 amino acids: CASSPQGLTTDTQYF. The DNA for the CDR3 is TGCGCCAGCAGCCCCCAGGGACTTACCACAGATACGCAGTATTTT. The whole variable domain, remainder taken from reference TRBV5-1 and TRBJ2-3, is KAGVTQTPRYLIKTRGQQVTLSCSPISGHRSVSWYQQTPGQGLQFLFEYFSETQRNKGNFPGRFSGRQFSNSRSEMNVSTLELGDSALYLCASSPQGLTTDTQYFGPGTRLTVL.

The CDR3 loop is CASSSPDRINSPLHF. In nucleotides, the CDR3 is TGTGCCAGCAGTTCCCCAGACAGGATTAATTCACCCCTCCACTTT. The V call is TRBV27, the J call TRBJ1-6; the D gene is possibly TRBD1 (6 bases). The V gene lost 4 bases and the J gene lost 6 bases, with 13 bases spanning the gap. This CDR3 has 15 residues. CDR1 is MNHEY, CDR2 SMNVEV, per germline (reference sequence).

The gene calls are TRBV4-1 and TRBJ1-2, with D tentatively TRBD1 (5 bases). Trimming removed 1 base at V and 0 bases at J, with 9 bases between. Looked up from germline, CDR1 is MGHRA and CDR2 is YSYEKL. The CDR3 consists of 15 residues. This chain's CDR3 is CASSQADTSNYGYTF. As DNA, the CDR3 is TGCGCCAGCAGCCAAGCGGACACCTCTAACTATGGCTACACCTTC.

This chain's CDR3 is CASSTLAGGTQYF. In DNA form, the CDR3 reads TGCGCCAGCAGCACACTAGCGGGGGGGACCCAGTACTTC. J is TRBJ2-5 and V is TRBV5-1, with TRBD2 identical over 12 bases. CDR3 size: 13 residues. Germline V gives CDR1 SGHRS, CDR2 YFSETQ. The junction had 2 bases not matched to a gene; V was cut back by 4 bases and J by 7 bases.

This CDR3 reads CASSLDRGYTGELFF. The CDR3 bases are TGTGCCAGCAGCTTAGACAGGGGATACACCGGGGAGCTGTTTTTT. This chain connects TRBV7-9 to TRBJ2-2; 7 bases match TRBD1. This CDR3 region has 15 residues. Germline V gene sequence: CDR1 SEHNR, CDR2 FQNEAQ (reference sequence). The junction had 2 bases not matched to a gene; V was cut back by 1 base and J by 3 bases.

This chain uses TRBV27 with TRBJ2-1; 7 bases map to TRBD2. V dropped 0 bases and J dropped 6; count of bases not matched to a gene: 8. CDR1 and CDR2 (germline): MNHEY, SMNVEV (reference sequence). The CDR3 runs 16 residues. In DNA form, the CDR3 reads TGTGCCAGCAGTTTATCGGGGAGGGCGCGAGGCAATGAGCAGTTCTTC. As protein: CASSLSGRARGNEQFF.

The chain joins TRBV5-1 to TRBJ2-2; D is possibly TRBD2 (5 bases). Per the germline V gene, CDR1 is SGHRS and CDR2 is YFSETQ. Trimming stripped 7 bases from V and 7 bases from J, with 14 bases between. The CDR3 consists of 13 residues. The CDR3 nucleotides are TGCGCCAGCTGCCTGGAAGGGAGCGGGGAGCTGTTTTTT. Translated, it gives CASCLEGSGELFF. Filled out from reference TRBV5-1 and TRBJ2-2, the complete variable domain reads KAGVTQTPRYLIKTRGQQVTLSCSPISGHRSVSWYQQTPGQGLQFLFEYFSETQRNKGNFPGRFSGRQFSNSRSEMNVSTLELGDSALYLCASCLEGSGELFFGEGSRLTVL.